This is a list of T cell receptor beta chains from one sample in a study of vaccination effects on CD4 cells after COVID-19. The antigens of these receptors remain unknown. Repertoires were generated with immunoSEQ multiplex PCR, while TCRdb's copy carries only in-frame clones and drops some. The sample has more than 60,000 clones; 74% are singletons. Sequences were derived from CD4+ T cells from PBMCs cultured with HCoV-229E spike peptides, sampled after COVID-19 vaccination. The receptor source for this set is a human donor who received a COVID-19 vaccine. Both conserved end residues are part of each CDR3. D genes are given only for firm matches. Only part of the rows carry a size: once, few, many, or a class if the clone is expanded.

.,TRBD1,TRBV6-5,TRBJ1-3,CASRNDRGGDTIYF,TGTGCCAGCAGGAATGACAGGGGAGGGGACACCATATATTTT
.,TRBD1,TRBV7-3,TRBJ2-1,CASSSQGAVGEQFF,TGTGCCAGCAGCTCACAGGGGGCGGTGGGCGAGCAGTTCTTC
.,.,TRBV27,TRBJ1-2,CASKRRTGSPYGYTF,TGTGCCAGCAAAAGAAGAACCGGGAGCCCATATGGCTACACCTTC
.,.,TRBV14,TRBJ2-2,CASSQDWDTSNTGELFF,TGTGCCAGCAGCCAAGATTGGGACACTTCGAACACCGGGGAGCTGTTTTTT
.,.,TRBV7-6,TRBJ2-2,CASSPAAGLNTGELFF,TGTGCCAGCAGCCCTGCAGCGGGTCTTAACACCGGGGAGCTGTTTTTT
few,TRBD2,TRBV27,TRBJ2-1,CASSRSGGPNNEQFF,TGTGCCAGCAGTCGTAGCGGGGGGCCAAACAATGAGCAGTTCTTC
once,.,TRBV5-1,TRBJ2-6,CASSLFVGSSGANVLTF,TGCGCCAGCAGCTTGTTTGTCGGGAGCTCTGGGGCCAACGTCCTGACTTTC
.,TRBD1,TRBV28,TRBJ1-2,CASQQGGNYGYTF,TGTGCCAGTCAACAGGGGGGGAACTATGGCTACACCTTC
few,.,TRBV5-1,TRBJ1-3,CASSLSAAGGNTIYF,TGCGCCAGCAGCTTGAGCGCCGCGGGAGGAAACACCATATATTTT
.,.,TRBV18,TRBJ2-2,CASSPYFSAGSGNGELFF,TGTGCCAGCTCACCATATTTCTCGGCAGGGAGTGGAAACGGGGAGCTGTTTTTT
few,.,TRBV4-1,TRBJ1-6,CASSQDDRFSNSPLHF,TGCGCCAGCAGCCAAGATGATAGGTTTAGTAATTCACCCCTCCACTTT
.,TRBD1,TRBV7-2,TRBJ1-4,CASSLVGTGVEKLFF,TGTGCCAGCAGCTTAGTGGGGACAGGGGTCGAAAAACTGTTTTTT
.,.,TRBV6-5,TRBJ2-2,CASSRTANPGELFF,TGTGCCAGCAGCCGGACAGCGAACCCCGGGGAGCTGTTTTTT
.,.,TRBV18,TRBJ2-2,CASSPEIQAGELFF,TGTGCCAGCTCACCAGAAATTCAGGCCGGGGAGCTGTTTTTT
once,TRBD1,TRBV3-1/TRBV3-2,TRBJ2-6,CASSGRPGQSFSGANVLTF,TGTGCCAGCAGCGGGAGACCGGGACAGTCCTTCTCTGGGGCCAACGTCCTGACTTTC
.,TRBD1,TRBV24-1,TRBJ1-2,CATSGLTGYGYTF,TGTGCCACCAGTGGACTGACAGGGTATGGCTACACCTTC
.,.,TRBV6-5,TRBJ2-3,CASSPSLSPDTQYF,TGTGCCAGCAGTCCTTCTTTGAGCCCAGATACGCAGTATTTT
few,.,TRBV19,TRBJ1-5,CASSIKDGNQPQHF,TGTGCCAGTAGTATTAAGGATGGCAATCAGCCCCAGCATTTT
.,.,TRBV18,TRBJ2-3,CASSRGRSTTSTDTQYF,TGTGCCAGCTCACGTGGCAGGTCCACAACTAGCACAGATACGCAGTATTTT
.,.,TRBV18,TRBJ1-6,CASSHSVSSYNSPLHF,TGTGCCAGCTCACACTCCGTCAGCTCCTATAATTCACCCCTCCACTTT
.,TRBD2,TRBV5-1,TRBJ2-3,CASSLGLASWGTDTQYF,TGCGCCAGCAGCTTGGGACTAGCGAGTTGGGGCACAGATACGCAGTATTTT
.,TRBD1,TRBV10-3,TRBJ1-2,CAISEPQRQGQYGYTF,TGTGCCATCAGTGAGCCCCAGAGACAGGGTCAATATGGCTACACCTTC
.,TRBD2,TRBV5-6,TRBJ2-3,CASSLDSGGYSSNTQYF,TGTGCCAGCAGCTTGGACTCGGGAGGGTATTCGAGTAATACGCAGTATTTT
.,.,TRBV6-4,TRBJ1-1,CASRRAGTNTEAFF,TGTGCCAGCAGGAGGGCAGGGACGAACACTGAAGCTTTCTTT
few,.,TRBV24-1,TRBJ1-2,CATRESLPTNYGYTF,TGTGCCACCAGGGAGAGCTTACCTACTAACTATGGCTACACCTTC
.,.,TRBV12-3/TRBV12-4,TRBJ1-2,CASSLGQYGYTF,TGTGCCAGCAGTTTAGGACAGTATGGCTACACCTTC
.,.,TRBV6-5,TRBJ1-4,CASSRGGAEKLFF,TGTGCCAGCAGCCGGGGGGGCGCTGAAAAACTGTTTTTT
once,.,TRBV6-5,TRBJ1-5,CASSTIRGNQPQHF,TGTGCCAGCAGCACAATTCGTGGCAATCAGCCCCAGCATTTT